This T cell receptor (beta chain) was profiled in a study of T-cell reconstitution after alpha-beta-depleted transplantation in children. Study findings and constraints: There were some patients whose high TCRbeta diversity at day 60 came from surviving recipient T cells and thymic progenitors. It was newly produced T cells that mostly accounted for T-cell counts and diversity one year after transplant. Several hundred expanded graft clones reportedly gave rise to the alpha-beta T cells present about two months after transplant.

Germline V lookup: CDR1 SQVTM, CDR2 ANQGSEA. The ends were cut back, 2 bases at V and 4 bases at J, with 9 bases in the middle. The CDR3 runs to 12 residues. For TCRbeta, the library was prepared with unique molecular identifiers. TCRdb itself ran the PCR reads through MiXCR, one entry per CDR3 protein. The sample shows about 200,000 distinct CDR3 sequences, approximately 7% of them seen only once. To note about this clonotype: The antigen is not known.

The rearrangement uses TRBV29-1 and TRBJ2-7; TRBD1 might be the D (5 bases). The sequencing used PBMCs, collected before TCRalphabeta/CD19-depleted stem cell transplant. The sequence derives from a boy between 2 and 10 years old with acute lymphoblastic leukemia, due to receive a stem cell transplant. CDR3 sequence reads: CSVERAGYEQYF. The CDR3 DNA is TGCAGCGTTGAACGGGCAGGGTACGAGCAGTACTTC.